Each of the 16 T cell receptor beta chains below was sequenced from the same sample in a study of control samples from healthy donors and cancer patients. Measured with immunoSEQ multiplex PCR; TCRdb has only the in-frame clones, and not every one. The repertoire consists of tens of thousands of clones, with around 90% occurring once and the leading ten covering roughly 1.5%. The sequenced sample was PBMCs. The source of these receptors is a man aged 35-49 years with colorectal cancer.

This clone was seen a single time. The chain has TRBV9 and TRBJ2-7, with 8 bases fitting TRBD2. Trimming at V came to 3 bases and at J to 6 bases, leaving 11 bases not matched to a gene. CDR1 is SGDLS and CDR2 is YYNGEE in the germline V gene. This CDR3 spans 15 amino acids. The CDR3 spells CASSATGTSSSEQYF. CDR3 coding DNA: TGTGCCAGCAGCGCTACCGGGACTAGTAGCTCCGAGCAGTACTTC.

The chain links TRBV5-6 to TRBJ1-1; D remains unclear. V lost 0 bases and J lost 5, with 5 bases in between. CDR1 and CDR2 (germline): SGHDT, YYEEEE. This CDR3 spans 12 amino acids. CDR3 DNA: TGTGCCAGCAGCTTGGTAGATACTGAAGCTTTCTTT. The encoded protein is CASSLVDTEAFF.

This clone was found once. The chain links TRBV11-1 to TRBJ2-2; D is possibly TRBD2 (5 bases). Germline CDR1 is SGHAT and CDR2 is FQDESV (reference sequence). CDR3 length: 15 amino acids. The V gene lost 6 bases and the J gene lost 0 bases, with 11 bases spanning the gap. DNA of the CDR3: TGTGCCAGCAGTCATACTAGTACGAACACCGGGGAGCTGTTTTTT. It specifies CASSHTSTNTGELFF.

This clone showed up just once. The chain recombines TRBV19 with TRBJ2-3; 9 bases match TRBD2. There are 17 residues in the CDR3. V lost 3 bases to trimming and J lost 4 bases; unmatched junction nucleotides: 11. Germline assignment: CDR1 LNHDA and CDR2 SQIVND (reference sequence). The CDR3 sequence: CASSMPLTGGRADTQYF. The CDR3 DNA reads as TGTGCCAGTAGTATGCCACTTACTGGCGGGAGGGCAGATACGCAGTATTTT. The variable domain in full, with the rest retrieved from reference TRBV19 and TRBJ2-3, is DGGITQSPKYLFRKEGQNVTLSCEQNLNHDAMYWYRQDPGQGLRLIYYSQIVNDFQKGDIAEGYSVSREKKESFPLTVTSAQKNPTAFYLCASSMPLTGGRADTQYFGPGTRLTVL.

The rearrangement joins TRBV19 to TRBJ1-2, with 9 bases fitting TRBD1. The CDR3 runs 13 residues. CDR1 is LNHDA and CDR2 is SQIVND in the germline V gene (reference sequence). V trimming: 6 bases; J trimming: 6 bases; junction bases outside the gene matches: 5. The CDR3 reads CASRKTGGNGYTF. The CDR3 nucleotides read TGTGCCAGTAGAAAAACAGGGGGCAATGGCTACACCTTC.

This chain joins TRBV6-5 and TRBJ2-1; the match to TRBD2 covers 10 bases. J lost 2 bases, V lost 8 bases, and 6 bases had no gene match. The CDR3 contains 15 residues. Germline CDR1 MNHEY, CDR2 SVGAGI. The CDR3 region is CASLRTSGTYNEQFF. CDR3 DNA sequence: TGTGCCAGCCTTAGGACTAGCGGTACCTACAATGAGCAGTTCTTC.

The CDR3 sequence: CASGSSGSGEQYF. The CDR3 DNA sequence: TGTGCTAGTGGGTCTAGCGGGAGTGGCGAGCAGTACTTC. The chain joins TRBV12-5 to TRBJ2-7; 10 bases agree with TRBD2. The V gene end was trimmed by 6 bases and the J gene end by 6 bases; junction bases not matched to a gene: 5. The CDR3 extends over 13 amino acids. Germline V lookup: CDR1 LGHNT, CDR2 FRNRAP.

This chain links TRBV5-4 with TRBJ2-5; 7 bases are shared with TRBD1. The length of the CDR3 is 15 residues. CDR1 is SGHNT, CDR2 YYREEE, per germline (reference sequence). The J segment lost 1 base and the V segment lost 3 bases, leaving 6 bases of the junction unmatched. For the CDR3, the DNA is TGTGCCAGCAGCTCGGACAGGCAACCCCAAGAGACCCAGTACTTC. It yields the protein CASSSDRQPQETQYF.

This chain links TRBV5-8 with TRBJ1-1; D is unclear. Per germline, CDR1 SGHTS and CDR2 YDEGEE. The V and J ends lost 0 bases and 0 bases respectively, with 6 bases between them. CDR3 length: 14 residues. This CDR3 reads CASSLGEMNTEAFF. The CDR3 DNA is TGTGCCAGCAGCTTGGGGGAGATGAACACTGAAGCTTTCTTT.

The chain uses TRBV30 and TRBJ2-7; TRBD2 matches 10 bases. The J segment lost 4 bases and the V segment lost 0 bases, leaving 9 bases of the junction unmatched. CDR3 length equals 16 residues. From germline, CDR1 is GTSNPN and CDR2 SVGIG (reference sequence). CDR3 DNA sequence: TGTGCCTGGAGTGTACCCAGGACTAGCGGCACGTACGAGCAGTACTTC. This translates into CAWSVPRTSGTYEQYF.

The J gene is TRBJ1-6, the V gene TRBV19, with 9 bases aligning to TRBD1. CDR1 is LNHDA, CDR2 SQIVND, per germline (reference sequence). The CDR3 spans 13 residues. With 8 bases clipped from V and 6 bases from J, the junction kept 2 bases outside the gene matches. The CDR3: CASGDRVNSPLHF. CDR3 coding DNA: TGTGCCAGTGGGGACAGGGTTAATTCACCCCTCCACTTT.

V and J are TRBV7-9 and TRBJ1-5; D is ambiguous. The V end was cut by 10 bases, the J end by 4 bases, with 14 bases between. Germline V lookup: CDR1 SEHNR, CDR2 FQNEAQ (reference sequence). CDR3 length: 13 amino acids. The CDR3 sequence: CATCPSGNQPQHF. The CDR3 nucleotides are TGTGCCACCTGCCCCTCAGGAAATCAGCCCCAGCATTTT.

This sequence joins TRBV24-1 and TRBJ2-5, with TRBD2 identical over 7 bases. Germline-derived CDR1 and CDR2 are KGHDR and SFDVKD. The CDR3 runs to 14 residues. The V and J ends lost 3 bases and 5 bases, in that order; junction bases with no gene match: 5. The CDR3 is CATSDGGGVETQYF. The DNA of the CDR3 is TGTGCCACCAGTGATGGGGGAGGGGTCGAGACCCAGTACTTC.

The V call is TRBV6-5, the J call TRBJ2-7, with 9 nucleotides matching TRBD1. This CDR3 comprises 16 residues. CDR1 is MNHEY, CDR2 SVGAGI, per germline. V was pared by 2 bases and J by 3 bases, with 8 bases of the junction left unmatched. The CDR3, as DNA: TGTGCCAGCAGTTACACGGTCACAGGGGGCTTCTACGAGCAGTACTTC. As protein: CASSYTVTGGFYEQYF.

This clone was seen a single time. V is TRBV10-3 and J is TRBJ1-2, with D perhaps matching TRBD1 (5 bases). Trimming stripped 2 bases from V and 6 bases from J, with 16 bases between. The germline CDR1 and CDR2 sequences are ENHRY and SYGVKD. There are 15 residues in the CDR3. CDR3 coding DNA: TGTGCCATCAGTGAGAGGATTGGGGGAGCGCATGGCTACACCTTC. This codes for CAISERIGGAHGYTF.

This chain joins TRBV5-4 and TRBJ2-7; 8 bases agree with TRBD1. Germline values: CDR1 SGHNT, CDR2 YYREEE (reference sequence). V trimming: 0 bases; J trimming: 7 bases; junction bases outside the gene matches: 3. The CDR3 is made up of 13 amino acids. CDR3 protein: CASSLADRGEQYF. CDR3 nucleotide sequence: TGTGCCAGCAGCTTGGCCGACAGGGGTGAGCAGTACTTC.